These T cell receptor beta chains were read from a single sample in a study of blood T cell repertoires in COVID-19. Sequencing used immunoSEQ multiplex PCR; TCRdb keeps in-frame clones, though not all of them. The profile shows some 380,000 clones, 90% of them singletons. Input material: peripheral blood. The receptors were gathered from a man aged 18 to 35 with active or convalescent COVID-19. The CDR3 runs from the conserved cysteine through the conserved F or W. A D gene is named only where the DNA matches it firmly. Rows may omit the clone size; those that give it use once, few, many or a size class.

abundance: -; j_gene: TRBJ1-5; d_gene: -; len: 20; v_gene: TRBV6-2/TRBV6-3; CDR3nt: TGTGCCAGCAGTTACAACCCCACAGGAGCAAAAATATATAGCAATCAGCCCCAGCATTTT; CDR3aa: CASSYNPTGAKIYSNQPQHF
abundance: -; j_gene: TRBJ1-2; d_gene: -; len: 13; v_gene: TRBV6-5; CDR3nt: TGTGCCAGCAGTTATGGACAGACCATTGGCTACACCTTC; CDR3aa: CASSYGQTIGYTF
abundance: -; j_gene: TRBJ2-2; d_gene: TRBD1; len: 16; v_gene: TRBV5-1; CDR3nt: TGCGCCAGCAGCTTGGTGGGGACAGCGAACACCGGGGAGCTGTTTTTT; CDR3aa: CASSLVGTANTGELFF
abundance: -; j_gene: TRBJ2-3; d_gene: TRBD1; len: 13; v_gene: TRBV6-5; CDR3nt: TGTGCCACCCGACAGGGAAGCACAGATACGCAGTATTTT; CDR3aa: CATRQGSTDTQYF
abundance: -; j_gene: TRBJ1-1; d_gene: -; len: 13; v_gene: TRBV27; CDR3nt: TGTGCCAGCAGTCTTGGCGTGGAGGATGAAGCTTTCTTT; CDR3aa: CASSLGVEDEAFF
abundance: -; j_gene: TRBJ1-2; d_gene: TRBD1; len: 12; v_gene: TRBV27; CDR3nt: TGTGCCAGCAGCGACAGGGGTGGCGGCTACACCTTC; CDR3aa: CASSDRGGGYTF
abundance: -; j_gene: TRBJ1-2; d_gene: TRBD1; len: 12; v_gene: TRBV11-2; CDR3nt: TGTGCCAGCAGCGAACAGGGGGAACGCTACACCTTC; CDR3aa: CASSEQGERYTF
abundance: -; j_gene: TRBJ2-7; d_gene: TRBD2; len: 15; v_gene: TRBV5-1; CDR3nt: TGCGCCAGCAGCTTGGCTTGGGGGGGTGCTTACGAGCAGTACTTC; CDR3aa: CASSLAWGGAYEQYF
abundance: -; j_gene: TRBJ1-4; d_gene: -; len: 15; v_gene: TRBV4-3; CDR3nt: TGCGCCAGCAGCCCTAAGACAGCCCTTAATGAAAAACTGTTTTTT; CDR3aa: CASSPKTALNEKLFF
abundance: -; j_gene: TRBJ1-2; d_gene: TRBD1; len: 14; v_gene: TRBV5-1; CDR3nt: TGCGCCAGCAGCTCGGGACAGACTAACTATGGCTACACCTTC; CDR3aa: CASSSGQTNYGYTF
abundance: once; j_gene: TRBJ2-1; d_gene: TRBD2; len: 17; v_gene: TRBV24-1; CDR3nt: TGTGCCACCAGTGATCCCGAACTAGCGGGAGGGTACAATGAGCAGTTCTTC; CDR3aa: CATSDPELAGGYNEQFF
abundance: -; j_gene: TRBJ2-7; d_gene: -; len: 13; v_gene: TRBV6-5; CDR3nt: TGTGCCAGCACCAGCCCCCGGGGCTACGAGCAGTACTTC; CDR3aa: CASTSPRGYEQYF
abundance: -; j_gene: TRBJ1-2; d_gene: TRBD1; len: 15; v_gene: TRBV9; CDR3nt: TGTGCCAGCACCAGGAGGGACAGGGGGGGCTATGGCTACACCTTC; CDR3aa: CASTRRDRGGYGYTF
abundance: -; j_gene: TRBJ1-2; d_gene: -; len: 17; v_gene: TRBV5-5; CDR3nt: TGTGCCAGCAGCTTGGGCCCGAGAGACAACGCTGGATATGGCTACACCTTC; CDR3aa: CASSLGPRDNAGYGYTF
abundance: -; j_gene: TRBJ2-4; d_gene: -; len: 14; v_gene: TRBV27; CDR3nt: TGTGCCAGCAGTTTACGAGGGGCCAAAAACATTCAGTACTTC; CDR3aa: CASSLRGAKNIQYF
abundance: once; j_gene: TRBJ1-2; d_gene: TRBD1; len: 16; v_gene: TRBV11-1; CDR3nt: TGTGCCAGCAGCGAACAGACAGGGGCATACCACTATGGCTACACCTTC; CDR3aa: CASSEQTGAYHYGYTF
abundance: -; j_gene: TRBJ1-3; d_gene: -; len: 15; v_gene: TRBV7-2; CDR3nt: TGTGCCAGCAGCTTAGCGAGGGAGGAGGGGAACACCATATATTTT; CDR3aa: CASSLAREEGNTIYF
abundance: -; j_gene: TRBJ2-1; d_gene: TRBD2; len: 17; v_gene: TRBV27; CDR3nt: TGTGCCAGCAGTTCCGATCCAACCGGGACTAGCCTGAATGAGCAGTTCTTC; CDR3aa: CASSSDPTGTSLNEQFF
abundance: -; j_gene: TRBJ2-1; d_gene: TRBD2; len: 15; v_gene: TRBV7-6; CDR3nt: TGTGCCAGCAGCAATCTAGCGGGGCCCTACAATGAGCAGTTCTTC; CDR3aa: CASSNLAGPYNEQFF
abundance: -; j_gene: TRBJ1-4; d_gene: -; len: 16; v_gene: TRBV27; CDR3nt: TGTGCCAGCAAAGGGGAGGGCGGTTTTCCTAATGAAAAACTGTTTTTT; CDR3aa: CASKGEGGFPNEKLFF
abundance: -; j_gene: TRBJ2-2; d_gene: -; len: 17; v_gene: TRBV7-3; CDR3nt: TGTGCCAGCAGCTCACGTGGGGACTCCCCAAAGACCGGGGAGCTGTTTTTT; CDR3aa: CASSSRGDSPKTGELFF
abundance: -; j_gene: TRBJ1-5; d_gene: TRBD1; len: 14; v_gene: TRBV2; CDR3nt: TGTGCCAGCAGGTTCCAGGGGGCGGGACAGCCCCAGCATTTT; CDR3aa: CASRFQGAGQPQHF
abundance: -; j_gene: TRBJ2-2; d_gene: TRBD1; len: 16; v_gene: TRBV7-9; CDR3nt: TGTGCCAGCAATCAGCAACAGGGGGCCAGGACCGGGGAGCTGTTTTTT; CDR3aa: CASNQQQGARTGELFF